This T cell receptor (beta chain) stems from a study of T-cell memory formation after mild COVID-19 (dated by TCRdb to about 2021). In terms of the full investigation: Most TCR sequence clusters were specific to one of the two donors. Longitudinal TCRalpha and TCRbeta repertoire sequencing tracked T-cell clones expanding and contracting after mild COVID-19 in two donors. Two young, previously healthy adult volunteers made up the cohort, one male and one female. What the work shows at the level of the full study, not this receptor alone: SARS-CoV-2 specificity was not confirmed for the second-wave clones peaking on day 37. Only two mild cases were covered by the study, and larger cohorts that include severe cases with pre-infection samples were considered necessary. Contracting CD4+ clones were found mainly in CM and EM memory subsets, while CD8+ clones were enriched in EMRA. Some responding clones were detected in pre-infection memory, which suggested that pre-existing cross-reactive memory T cells had joined the SARS-CoV-2 response. From day 15 to 85, contracting clones showed balanced CD4/CD8 phenotypes, whereas a second wave of clones that expanded from day 15 to 37 leaned towards CD4+.

The CDR3 goes from the cysteine to the phenylalanine over 11 residues. The only DNA kept is the CDR3, 33 bases in frame from the first base. Between the V and J ends, shortened by 7 bases and 5 bases respectively, the junction contains 8 bases. CDR1 and CDR2 (SGHAT, FQDESV) derive from the germline V gene (reference sequence). About this clonotype itself: Its recognized antigen is unknown. No qualities accompany the bases; no much larger clone lies one base away.

Ficoll-Paque density gradient centrifugation was used to isolate PBMCs. Instrument on record: Illumina NovaSeq 6000. cDNA libraries for TCRalpha and TCRbeta were prepared by 5'RACE using constant-segment primers, with sample barcodes and unique molecular identifiers added. RNA was extracted from every sample with Trizol reagent. Libraries were amplified in two PCR steps, with a second sample barcode and Illumina TruSeq adapters added in the second step. Sequencing of libraries was performed on an Illumina NovaSeq with 2 x 150 bp paired-end reads. In the paper's pipeline: With migec v1.2.7, reads were demultiplexed and then collapsed into UMI-guided consensus sequences. With mixcr v2.1.11, UMI consensuses were aligned to TRA and TRB V and J templates and assembled into clonotypes. Clonotypes were classified as expanded or contracted when called significant by both edgeR and NoisET, with noise models trained on biological replicates. For edgeR calls, the thresholds were a false discovery rate-adjusted p below 0.01 and a log2 fold-change of 1. As an exploratory analysis of dynamics, max-normalized trajectories of the 1000 most abundant clonotypes were examined with PCA combined with hierarchical clustering. Separately sequenced CD4+ and CD8+ repertoires were used to assign the CD4 or CD8 phenotype of responding clones. Using fastp at Q25 and MiXCR, TCRdb reprocessed the public reads and kept productive beta chains. Every distinct CDR3 protein forms one entry, paired with its most common genes and DNA. These V and J calls are TCRdb output, not the study's own analysis. Within this sample are about 320,000 distinct CDR3 sequences, with 14% of them counted one time only. Around a fifth of the sample is held by the ten biggest clonotypes.

The sequencing input was PBMCs or a T cell subset sorted from them (not recorded which). This sequence originates from a young man who had mild COVID-19 (a few samples of this study predate the infection). The sample titles of this study are shuffled in the database, so cell type and time point are left out; the donor was told from shared clones. The chain couples TRBV11-1 to TRBJ2-5, with the D gene uncertain. The CDR3: CASTEYETQYF. The sequenced DNA: TGTGCCAGCACGGAGTACGAGACCCAGTACTTC.